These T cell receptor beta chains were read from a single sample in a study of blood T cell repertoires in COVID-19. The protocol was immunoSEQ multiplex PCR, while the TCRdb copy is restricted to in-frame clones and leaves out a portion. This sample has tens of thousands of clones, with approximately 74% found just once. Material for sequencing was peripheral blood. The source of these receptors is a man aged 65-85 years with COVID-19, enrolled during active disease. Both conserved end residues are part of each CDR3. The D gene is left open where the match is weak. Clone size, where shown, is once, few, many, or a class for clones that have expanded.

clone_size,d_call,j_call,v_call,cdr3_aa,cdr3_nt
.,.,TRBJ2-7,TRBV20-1,CSACYEQYF,TGCAGTGCCTGCTACGAGCAGTACTTC
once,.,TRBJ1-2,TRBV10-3,CAISESGEGSGYGYTF,TGTGCCATCAGTGAGTCAGGAGAGGGTTCGGGCTATGGCTACACCTTT
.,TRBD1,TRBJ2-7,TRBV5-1,CASSRDRGETYEQYF,TGCGCCAGCAGCCGAGACAGGGGGGAAACCTACGAGCAGTACTTC
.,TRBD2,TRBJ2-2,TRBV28,CASSLLAGIGELFF,TGTGCCAGCAGTTTACTAGCGGGAATCGGGGAGCTGTTTTTT
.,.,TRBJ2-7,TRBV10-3,CAISETYSYEQYF,TGTGCCATCAGTGAGACCTACTCCTACGAGCAGTACTTC
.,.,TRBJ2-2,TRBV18,CASSPDRNTGELFF,TGTGCCAGCTCACCCGACAGGAACACCGGGGAGCTGTTTTTT
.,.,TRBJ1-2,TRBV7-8,CASSLSGGADGYTF,TGTGCCAGCAGCCTCTCAGGAGGGGCTGATGGCTACACCTTC
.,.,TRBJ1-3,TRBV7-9,CASSPGQNSGNTIYF,TGTGCCAGCTCGCCCGGACAGAACTCTGGAAACACCATATATTTT
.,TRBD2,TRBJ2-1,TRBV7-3,CASSSLRAGVGDNEQFF,TGTGCCAGCAGCTCCCTTCGGGCGGGAGTAGGGGACAATGAGCAGTTCTTC
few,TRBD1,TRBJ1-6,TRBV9,CASSVDRGLSPLHF,TGTGCCAGCAGCGTGGACAGGGGGCTATCACCCCTCCACTTT
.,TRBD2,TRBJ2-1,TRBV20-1,CSASAPPGLAGGPNNEQFF,TGCAGTGCTAGTGCCCCCCCGGGACTAGCGGGAGGCCCAAACAATGAGCAGTTCTTC
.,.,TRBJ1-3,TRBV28,CASSLAGNGNTIYF,TGTGCCAGCAGTTTAGCGGGCAATGGAAACACCATATATTTT
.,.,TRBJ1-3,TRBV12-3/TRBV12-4,CASSFDSKNTIYF,TGTGCCAGCAGTTTTGACTCCAAAAACACCATATATTTT
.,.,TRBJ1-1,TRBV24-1,CATSVPGNTEAFF,TGTGCCACCAGTGTCCCCGGGAACACTGAAGCTTTCTTT